The clone carrying this T cell receptor (beta chain) is medium-sized (0.01 to 0.1%) within its sample. Germline loops: CDR1 DFQATT, CDR2 SNEGSKA (reference sequence). This CDR3 is 15 amino acids long. The V gene lost 1 base and the J gene lost 3 bases, with 12 bases spanning the gap. These data belong to a study of human T cells and chemical hapten exposure. Study summary: Upper-back patch tests with 0.01% DPC were read at 6 days.

A single record per CDR3 protein comes from TCRdb applying MiXCR to the RACE reads. The sample shows about 82,000 distinct CDR3 sequences, 8% to 13% of them seen only once. The time point denotes: patch test 2, 6 weeks after DPC sensitization. Noted treatment: therapeutic diphenylcyclopropenone sensitization with weekly scalp DPC. Staff drew blood before applying each patch test. The gene calls are TRBV20-1 and TRBJ1-4; no firm D call. Sequencing was performed on whole blood, taken in connection with sensitization to the hapten diphenylcyclopropenone (DPC). The sequence was collected from a woman aged 50 to 60 with alopecia areata. Some clones in this sample may be carry-over from other donors' samples. CDR3 in amino acids: CSARVAGFSNEKLFF. DNA for the CDR3: TGCAGTGCTAGAGTAGCGGGGTTCTCTAATGAAAAACTGTTTTTT.